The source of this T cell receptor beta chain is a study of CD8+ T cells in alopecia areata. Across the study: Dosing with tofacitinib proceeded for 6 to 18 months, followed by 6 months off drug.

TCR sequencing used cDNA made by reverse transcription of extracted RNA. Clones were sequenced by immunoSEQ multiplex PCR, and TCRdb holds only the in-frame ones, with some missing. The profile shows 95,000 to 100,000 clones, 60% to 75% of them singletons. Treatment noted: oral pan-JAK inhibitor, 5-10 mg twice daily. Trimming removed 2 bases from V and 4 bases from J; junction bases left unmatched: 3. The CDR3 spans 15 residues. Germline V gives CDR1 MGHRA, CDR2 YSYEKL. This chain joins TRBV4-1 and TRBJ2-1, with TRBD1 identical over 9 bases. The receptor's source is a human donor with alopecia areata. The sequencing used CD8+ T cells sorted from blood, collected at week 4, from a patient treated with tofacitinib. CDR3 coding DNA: TGCGCCAGCAGCCAACTCGGGACAGGGTACAATGAGCAGTTCTTC. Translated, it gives CASSQLGTGYNEQFF.